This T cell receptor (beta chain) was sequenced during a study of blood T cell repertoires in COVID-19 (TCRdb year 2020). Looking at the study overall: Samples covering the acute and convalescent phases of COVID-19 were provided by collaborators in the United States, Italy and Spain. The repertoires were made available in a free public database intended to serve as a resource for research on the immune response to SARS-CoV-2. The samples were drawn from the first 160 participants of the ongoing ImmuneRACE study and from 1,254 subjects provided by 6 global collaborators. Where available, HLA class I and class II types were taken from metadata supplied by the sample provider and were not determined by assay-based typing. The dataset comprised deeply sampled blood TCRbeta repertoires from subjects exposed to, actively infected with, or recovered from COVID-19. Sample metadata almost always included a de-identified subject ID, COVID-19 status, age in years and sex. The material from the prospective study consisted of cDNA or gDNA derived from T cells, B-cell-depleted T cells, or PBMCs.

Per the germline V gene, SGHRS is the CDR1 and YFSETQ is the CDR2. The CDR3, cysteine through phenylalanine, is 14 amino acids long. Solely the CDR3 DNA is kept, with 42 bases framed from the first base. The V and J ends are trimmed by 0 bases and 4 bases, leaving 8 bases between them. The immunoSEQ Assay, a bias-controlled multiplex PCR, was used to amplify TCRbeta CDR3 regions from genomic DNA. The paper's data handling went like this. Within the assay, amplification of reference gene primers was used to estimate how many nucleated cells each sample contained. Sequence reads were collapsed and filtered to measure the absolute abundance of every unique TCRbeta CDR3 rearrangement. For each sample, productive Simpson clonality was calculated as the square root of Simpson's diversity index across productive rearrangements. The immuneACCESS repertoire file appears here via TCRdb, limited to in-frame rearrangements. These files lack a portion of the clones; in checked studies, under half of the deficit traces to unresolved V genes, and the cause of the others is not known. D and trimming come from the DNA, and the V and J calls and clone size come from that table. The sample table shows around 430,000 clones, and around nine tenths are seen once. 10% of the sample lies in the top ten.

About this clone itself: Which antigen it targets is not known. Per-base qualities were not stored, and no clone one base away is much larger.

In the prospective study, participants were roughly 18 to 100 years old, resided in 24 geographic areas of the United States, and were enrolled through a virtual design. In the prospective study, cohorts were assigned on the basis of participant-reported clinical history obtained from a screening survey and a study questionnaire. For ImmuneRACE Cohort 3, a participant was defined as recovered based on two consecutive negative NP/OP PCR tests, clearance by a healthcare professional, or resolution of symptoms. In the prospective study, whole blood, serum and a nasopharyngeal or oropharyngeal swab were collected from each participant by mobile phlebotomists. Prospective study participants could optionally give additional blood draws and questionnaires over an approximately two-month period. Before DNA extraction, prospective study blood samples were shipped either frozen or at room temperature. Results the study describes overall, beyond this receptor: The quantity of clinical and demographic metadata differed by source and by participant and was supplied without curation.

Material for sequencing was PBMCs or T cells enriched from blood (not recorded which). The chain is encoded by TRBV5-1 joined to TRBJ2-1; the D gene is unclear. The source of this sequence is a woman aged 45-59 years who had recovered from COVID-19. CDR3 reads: CASSLDYPYNEQFF. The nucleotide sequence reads TGCGCCAGCAGCTTGGACTACCCTTACAATGAGCAGTTCTTC. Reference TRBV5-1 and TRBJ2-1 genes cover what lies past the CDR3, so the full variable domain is KAGVTQTPRYLIKTRGQQVTLSCSPISGHRSVSWYQQTPGQGLQFLFEYFSETQRNKGNFPGRFSGRQFSNSRSEMNVSTLELGDSALYLCASSLDYPYNEQFFGPGTRLTVL.